The 25 T cell receptor beta chains listed next were all sequenced from one sample in a study of T cells in Graves' hyperthyroidism and ophthalmopathy. It was RNA transcripts that yielded the amplified TCR beta CDR3 regions. In the first-round RT-PCR of the TCR CDR3, the HTBI primer set was used. Each CDR3 protein gets one entry after TCRdb re-called the multiplex PCR reads with MiXCR. Altogether around 250,000 distinct CDR3 sequences are present, roughly 15% being singletons, with the ten largest covering more than 10%. The sequencing input was blood. Receptors originate from a woman between 35 and 50 years old with Graves' hyperthyroidism that later progressed to Graves' ophthalmopathy.

This clonotype was seen more than once but under ten times. This chain links TRBV4-1 with TRBJ1-1; TRBD1 matches 7 bases. Germline V gives CDR1 MGHRA, CDR2 YSYEKL. The V gene end was trimmed by 2 bases and the J gene end by 0 bases; junction bases not matched to a gene: 3. The CDR3 is 15 residues long. DNA of the CDR3: TGCGCCAGCAGCCAATCCGGGACAGTGAACACTGAAGCTTTCTTT. It specifies CASSQSGTVNTEAFF.

The chain joins TRBV2 to TRBJ2-3; no clear D. The CDR3 has 14 amino acids. Per the germline V gene, CDR1 is SNHLY and CDR2 is FYNNEI. With 0 bases removed from V and 7 bases from J, the gap between germline ends came to 11 bases. The CDR3 region has the DNA TGTGCCAGCAGTGAAGCGTTGGGTAGAAATACGCAGTATTTT. Its protein is CASSEALGRNTQYF.

This clonotype has a count of ten or more. The chain employs TRBV20-1 and TRBJ2-2, with TRBD2 matching over 11 bases. Germline V gene lookup returns CDR1 DFQATT and CDR2 SNEGSKA (reference sequence). The CDR3 loop spans 16 amino acids. The J segment lost 6 bases and the V segment lost 0 bases, leaving 6 bases of the junction unmatched. In DNA, the CDR3 is TGCAGTGCTAGAGATCCCGGGACTAGCGGAGCCGGGGAGCTGTTTTTT. It yields the protein CSARDPGTSGAGELFF.

This clonotype has ten or more counts. The chain carries TRBV7-3 and TRBJ2-3; 9 bases are a match to TRBD2. Germline trimming cut 2 bases from V and 4 bases from J; bases unmatched to any gene: 4. The CDR3 extends over 15 amino acids. The V gene's germline CDR1 is SGHTA and CDR2 FQGTGA. CDR3 in amino acids: CASSLAGGSSDTQYF. The CDR3 bases are TGTGCCAGCAGCTTAGCGGGAGGGTCATCAGATACGCAGTATTTT.

As to this clonotype: The junction shows a germline mismatch at one end, possibly a read error. This chain connects TRBV28 to TRBJ2-7; 8 bases are a match to TRBD1. There are 21 residues in the CDR3. CDR1 and CDR2 (germline): MDHEN, SYDVKM. CDR3 region: CASNLLRLTDRAPSNTYEQYF. The CDR3 region has the DNA TGTGCCAGCAATTTACTTCGGCTAACGGACAGGGCTCCCTCGAATACCTACGAGCAGTACTTC.

This clonotype has at least ten counts. The CDR3 DNA is TGTGCCAGCGCCCGGGAGGCCTCCTACGAGCAGTACTTC. As protein: CASAREASYEQYF. V gene TRBV12-3 or TRBV12-4 combines with J gene TRBJ2-7; 7 nucleotides line up with TRBD2. CDR3 length equals 13 residues. V was clipped by 8 bases and J by 0 bases; unmatched bases: 4.

V and J are TRBV5-6 and TRBJ2-1; no reliable D call. The CDR3 totals 13 residues. V dropped 2 bases and J dropped 6 bases, with 9 bases sitting between them. CDR1 and CDR2 (germline): SGHDT, YYEEEE. CDR3: CASSFPAANEQFF. In DNA form, the CDR3 reads TGTGCCAGCAGCTTTCCGGCTGCCAATGAGCAGTTCTTC.

This rearrangement joins TRBV5-1 to TRBJ1-5; no clear D. The germline V gene encodes CDR1 SGHRS and CDR2 YFSETQ. V was clipped by 4 bases and J by 6 bases, with 14 bases between them. The CDR3 contains 14 residues. The CDR3 is CASSPDGVGQPQHF. The CDR3 bases are TGCGCCAGCAGCCCGGATGGGGTAGGTCAGCCCCAGCATTTT.

This clonotype came up many times. The chain uses TRBV20-1 and TRBJ1-5; no definite D call. The V end was cut by 6 bases, the J end by 6 bases, with 12 bases between. CDR3 length: 12 residues. Germline V gene lookup returns CDR1 DFQATT and CDR2 SNEGSKA (reference sequence). The CDR3 DNA reads TGCAGTGCCGTTCGTAGGAGTCAGCCCCAGCATTTT. Residues: CSAVRRSQPQHF.

This clonotype was observed a few times. Compared with germline, one end of the junction differs, possibly owing to a read error. The CDR3 nucleotides are TGTGCCAGCAGCCAAGTCCGGGATACGCGGTATTTT. Translated, it gives CASSQVRDTRYF. The chain has TRBV3-1 and TRBJ2-3; D may be TRBD2 (5 bases). CDR3 length: 12 amino acids. Germline CDR1 is LGHDT and CDR2 is YNNKEL (reference sequence).

At least ten counts were recorded for this clonotype. The genes are TRBV19 and TRBJ2-4; D call uncertain. Trimming shortened V by 5 bases and J by 4 bases, and 9 bases separated the two germline ends. Germline CDR1 reads LNHDA; CDR2 reads SQIVND (reference sequence). This CDR3 comprises 13 residues. For the CDR3, the DNA is TGTGCCAGTAGTCCCCCCGGGAAAAACATTCAGTACTTC. This codes for CASSPPGKNIQYF.

In this sample, this clonotype turned up many times. V is TRBV6-1 and J is TRBJ2-1; no definite D call. V dropped 5 bases and J dropped 9 bases, with 11 bases sitting between them. Germline CDR1 MNHNS, CDR2 SASEGT. This CDR3 has 12 residues. CDR3 nucleotides: TGTGCCAGCAGTATCCCGGCGGCTGAGCAGTTCTTC. Amino acids: CASSIPAAEQFF.

This clonotype showed up just a few times. In DNA, the CDR3 is TGCGCCAGCAGCCAACCTGGGACAGCGGATACGCAGTATTTT. It codes for CASSQPGTADTQYF. V usage is TRBV4-1 and J usage is TRBJ2-3; 7 positions agree with TRBD1. The CDR3 extends over 14 amino acids. Germline V gene sequence: CDR1 MGHRA, CDR2 YSYEKL. V lost 2 bases, J lost 6 bases, and 5 bases stayed unmatched.

This clonotype was detected ten times or more. The chain uses TRBV27 and TRBJ2-2; 13 nucleotides agree with TRBD2. Germline V gene data show CDR1 as MNHEY and CDR2 as SMNVEV (reference sequence). This CDR3 is 16 amino acids long. V lost 4 bases, J lost 3 bases, and 2 bases stayed unmatched. CDR3 sequence (DNA): TGTGCCAGCAGTTCACTAGCGGGAGGGCACACCGGGGAGCTGTTTTTT. Encoded protein: CASSSLAGGHTGELFF.

This clonotype came up many times. The rearrangement uses TRBV6-1 and TRBJ1-5; perhaps TRBD1 as D (6 bases). This CDR3 region has 15 residues. Trimming shortened V by 8 bases and J by 3 bases, and 17 bases separated the two germline ends. Germline lookup yields CDR1 MNHNS and CDR2 SASEGT. The CDR3 nucleotides read TGTGCCAGCCGATTCCAGGACAGCATCAATCAGCCCCAGCATTTT. This gives the protein CASRFQDSINQPQHF.

In its sample, this clonotype was seen many times. J is TRBJ1-2 and V is TRBV28; D gene unclear. The CDR3 totals 13 residues. V was trimmed by 10 bases and J by 4 bases, leaving 16 bases between them. Germline CDR1 and CDR2: MDHEN and SYDVKM. This chain's CDR3 is CATLWGGGYGYTF. The CDR3 nucleotides read TGTGCCACCCTATGGGGAGGAGGCTATGGCTACACCTTC.

This clonotype was counted once. Germline is not matched at one junction end, which may reflect a read error. The V gene is TRBV12-3 or TRBV12-4, the J gene TRBJ2-5; D gene uncertain. CDR3 size: 15 residues. The CDR3 DNA is TGTGCCTGCAGGCTTACCCGAAGACGGCAAGAGACCCAGTACTTC. Residues: CACRLTRRRQETQYF.

This clonotype was counted ten times or more. The chain joins TRBV10-3 to TRBJ2-3; D may be TRBD2 (6 bases). Germline values: CDR1 ENHRY, CDR2 SYGVKD. V was clipped by 2 bases and J by 8 bases, with 17 bases between them. CDR3 size: 15 residues. The CDR3 loop reads CAISEGSYLGGTQYF. Here the CDR3 DNA reads TGTGCCATCAGTGAGGGTAGCTACCTCGGGGGTACGCAGTATTTT.

In its sample, this clonotype was seen a few times. The rearrangement uses TRBV4-1 and TRBJ2-1, with D possibly TRBD1 on 6 matching bases. The CDR3 contains 18 residues. The V end was cut by 2 bases, the J end by 0 bases, with 17 bases between. The germline V gene encodes CDR1 MGHRA and CDR2 YSYEKL. In DNA form, the CDR3 reads TGCGCCAGCAGCCAAACGGTGATCGGACAGAGCTCCTACAATGAGCAGTTCTTC. Encoded protein: CASSQTVIGQSSYNEQFF.

This clonotype was counted at least ten times. The CDR3 region is CATSRAGGSWEKLFF. The CDR3 nucleotides are TGTGCCACCAGCAGAGCAGGGGGCTCTTGGGAAAAACTGTTTTTT. J is TRBJ1-4 and V is TRBV15; TRBD1 matches at 8 bases. The CDR3 is 15 amino acids. With 1 base clipped from V and 8 bases from J, the junction kept 6 bases outside the gene matches. In germline, CDR1 is LNHNV, CDR2 YYDKDF (reference sequence).

This clonotype was counted many times. The chain couples TRBV28 to TRBJ2-7; 8 bases align to TRBD2. The germline gives CDR1 MDHEN, CDR2 SYDVKM. The CDR3 sequence is 15 residues long. V gave up 6 bases and J gave up 5 bases; unmatched junction bases: 12. The CDR3 loop reads CASSRSGLGFHEQYF. DNA for the CDR3: TGTGCCAGCAGCCGGTCGGGACTAGGATTCCACGAGCAGTACTTC. The whole variable domain, remainder taken from reference TRBV28 and TRBJ2-7, is DVKVTQSSRYLVKRTGEKVFLECVQDMDHENMFWYRQDPGLGLRLIYFSYDVKMKEKGDIPEGYSVSREKKERFSLILESASTNQTSMYLCASSRSGLGFHEQYFGPGTRLTVT.

The CDR3 is CASSLSTGPGNTIYF. The DNA for the CDR3 is TGTGCCAGCAGTTTGTCGACAGGGCCTGGAAACACCATATATTTT. This chain joins TRBV12-3 or TRBV12-4 and TRBJ1-3; 7 bases line up with TRBD1. V trimming: 3 bases; J trimming: 2 bases; junction bases outside the gene matches: 4. The CDR3 contains 15 residues.

This clonotype was counted many times. The gene calls are TRBV29-1 and TRBJ1-1; 7 positions match TRBD1. The germline V gene has CDR1 SQVTM and CDR2 ANQGSEA. With 5 bases clipped from V and 1 base from J, the junction kept 4 bases outside the gene matches. This CDR3 region has 13 residues. In DNA form, the CDR3 reads TGCAGCGTTACCGGGACAGCGAACACTGAAGCTTTCTTT. It yields the protein CSVTGTANTEAFF.

This clonotype was recorded many times. This rearrangement joins TRBV28 to TRBJ1-2; D not certain. The ends were cut back, 1 base at V and 3 bases at J, with 12 bases in the middle. This CDR3 contains 15 residues. Germline values: CDR1 MDHEN, CDR2 SYDVKM. In nucleotides, the CDR3 is TGTGCCAGCAGTTTATCCTCAGCCCGACACTATGGCTACACCTTC. This translates into CASSLSSARHYGYTF.

This clonotype was recorded many times. This chain joins TRBV6-1 and TRBJ1-1, with D hard to call. Germline assignment: CDR1 MNHNS and CDR2 SASEGT. This CDR3 is 13 amino acids long. The germline V and J ends were trimmed by 10 bases and 0 bases, with 12 bases remaining between them. This CDR3 is CAMKRQLNTEAFF. For the CDR3, the DNA is TGTGCCATGAAACGGCAGCTGAACACTGAAGCTTTCTTT.